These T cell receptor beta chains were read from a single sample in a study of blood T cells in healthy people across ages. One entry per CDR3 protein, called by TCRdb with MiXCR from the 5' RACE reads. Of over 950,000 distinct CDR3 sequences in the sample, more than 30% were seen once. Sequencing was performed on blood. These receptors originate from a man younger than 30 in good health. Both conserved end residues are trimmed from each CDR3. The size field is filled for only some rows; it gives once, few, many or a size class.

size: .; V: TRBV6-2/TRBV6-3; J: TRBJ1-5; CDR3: ASSYSSRGAHNFRGNQPQH
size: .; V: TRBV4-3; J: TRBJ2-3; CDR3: ASSQEVGWDLSTDTQY
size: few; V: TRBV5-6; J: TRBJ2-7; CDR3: ASSLYRQGYYEQY
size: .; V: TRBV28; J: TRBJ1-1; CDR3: TSSLQGTAF
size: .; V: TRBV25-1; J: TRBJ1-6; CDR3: ASSEQGREVSRLH
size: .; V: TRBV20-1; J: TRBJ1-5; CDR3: SASVGADSNQPQH
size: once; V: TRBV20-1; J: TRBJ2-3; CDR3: RAVAGQGRTDTQY
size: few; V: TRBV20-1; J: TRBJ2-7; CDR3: SANPQDGYEQY
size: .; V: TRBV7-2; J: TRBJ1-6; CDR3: ASSFYANSPLH
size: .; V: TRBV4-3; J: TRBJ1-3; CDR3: ASSQDMGSGNTIY
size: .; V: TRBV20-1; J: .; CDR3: SARPVRSSYNEQY
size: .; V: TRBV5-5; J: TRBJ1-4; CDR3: ASSWGQGTTNEKLF
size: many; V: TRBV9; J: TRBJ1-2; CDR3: ASSVSSVANYGYT
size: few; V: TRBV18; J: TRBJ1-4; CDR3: ASSPTLRDRNEKLF
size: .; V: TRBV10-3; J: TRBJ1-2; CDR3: AISESPRAYGYT
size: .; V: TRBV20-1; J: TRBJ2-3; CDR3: SARRTSSTDTQY
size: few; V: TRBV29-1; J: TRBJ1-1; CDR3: SDCIGNTEAF
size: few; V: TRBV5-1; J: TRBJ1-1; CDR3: ASSLAGETNTEAF
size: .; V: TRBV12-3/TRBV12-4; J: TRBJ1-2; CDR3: ASKGGGIYGYT
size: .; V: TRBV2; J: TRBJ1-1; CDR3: ASRLQGLYTEAF
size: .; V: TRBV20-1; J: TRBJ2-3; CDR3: SATDGRMSTDTQY
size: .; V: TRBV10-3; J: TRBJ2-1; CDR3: AISTTGYEQF